This T cell receptor beta chain came from a study of graft-versus-host responses after intestinal transplantation. Study context: Induction using anti-thymocyte globulin, followed by tacrolimus and steroids for 2 to 4 years, was given to all recipients.

V gave up 2 bases and J gave up 3 bases; unmatched junction bases: 9. The CDR3 sequence is 15 residues long. Germline V gene lookup returns CDR1 GTSNPN and CDR2 SVGIG (reference sequence). Study findings and constraints: Subjects displaying graft-donor T cell macrochimerism possessed elevated graft-versus-host to host-versus-graft clonal ratios inside allografts. Recipient bone marrow held GvH clones, some seen earlier in ileum or blood.

Clones were read by immunoSEQ multiplex PCR, and TCRdb kept only the in-frame ones, dropping some. The sample holds 150,000 or so clones, 92% seen once. Turning to this clone: Its antigen is unknown.

The receptor comes from a human donor who received an intestinal transplant. This material consisted of unstimulated CD4+ T cells sorted from spleen or lymph node cells, taken before intestinal transplant. V gene TRBV30 combines with J gene TRBJ1-2, with TRBD1 matching over 7 bases. CDR3 sequence reads: CAWSSAGGNYYGYTF. Here the CDR3 DNA reads TGTGCCTGGAGTTCCGCAGGGGGAAACTACTATGGCTACACCTTC.